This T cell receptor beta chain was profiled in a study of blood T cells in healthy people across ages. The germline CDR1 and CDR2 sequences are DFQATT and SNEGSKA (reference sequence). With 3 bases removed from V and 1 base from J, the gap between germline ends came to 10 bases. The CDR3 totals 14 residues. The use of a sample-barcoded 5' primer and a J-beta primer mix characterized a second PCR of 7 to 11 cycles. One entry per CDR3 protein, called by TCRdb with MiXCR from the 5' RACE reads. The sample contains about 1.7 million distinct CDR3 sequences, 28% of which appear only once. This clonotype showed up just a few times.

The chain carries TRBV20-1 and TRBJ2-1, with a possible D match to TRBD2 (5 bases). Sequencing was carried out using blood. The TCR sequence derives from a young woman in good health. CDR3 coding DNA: TGCAGTGCTAGGGGGAGCAGGTCCTACAATGAGCAGTTCTTC. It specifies CSARGSRSYNEQFF.